This TCR beta chain was documented in a study of cytomegalovirus exposure and HLA in healthy donors. Germline CDR1 SGHNT, CDR2 YENEEA. Trimming left V 0 bases short and J 7 bases short, with 3 bases between. This CDR3 has 12 amino acids. The PCR had 60 Vbeta and 13 Jbeta primers. Data came from immunoSEQ multiplex PCR; TCRdb stores just in-frame clones and leaves some out. The sample has about 100,000 clones; about 82% are singletons. The sequencing input was PBMCs. V usage is TRBV11-3 and J usage is TRBJ2-2; no clear D. The TCR comes from a man aged 25-45 years in good health and CMV-seronegative. CDR3 in amino acids: CASSLEYGELFF. The CDR3 DNA follows: TGTGCCAGCAGCTTAGAATACGGGGAGCTGTTTTTT.